This T cell receptor beta chain was observed in a study of radiation and T cells in renal cell carcinoma. Study background: Nephrectomy followed 15 Gy stereotactic body radiation by 4 weeks.

Sequencing used immunoSEQ multiplex PCR; TCRdb keeps in-frame clones, though not all of them. The table shows 130,000 to 150,000 clones, with about 88% occurring only once. The V and J ends lost 6 bases and 7 bases respectively, with 27 bases between them. The CDR3 runs 17 residues. Points on this clone: The antigen remains undetermined.

Time point defined: baseline pretreatment blood. Treatment described: 15 Gy SBRT to primary tumor, nephrectomy 4 weeks later. Regarding the study as a whole: No pretreatment tumor biopsies were available for baseline clonotypes.

The specimen comprised blood, sampled from a patient whose treatment included radiotherapy and nephrectomy. The chain carries TRBV23-1 and TRBJ1-2, with a tentative D call TRBD1 (5 bases). TRBV23-1 is an ORF, and what it does is uncertain. The receptor was derived from a woman between 45 and 60 years old with renal cell carcinoma. The CDR3 DNA follows: TGCGCCAGCAGCCTCTACCGGAATAGGGACTTCCACCTTGGCTACACCTTC. This gives the protein CASSLYRNRDFHLGYTF.